The rows below give T cell receptor beta chains drawn from one sample of a study of naive CD8 T cells in extremely preterm neonates. The protocol was immunoSEQ multiplex PCR, while the TCRdb copy is restricted to in-frame clones and leaves out a portion. The sample has 6,500 to 9,000 clones, roughly 98% seen once. Material for sequencing was naive CD8+ T cells from blood. Receptor source: a human donor in good health. Both conserved end residues are part of each CDR3. A D gene is named only where the DNA matches it firmly. Clone size is stated in some rows and not others, as once, few, many or a class when expanded.

CDR3	DNA	size	V	D	J
CSVEGKTGNYGYTF	TGCAGCGTTGAAGGGAAAACAGGGAACTATGGCTACACCTTC	.	TRBV29-1	.	TRBJ1-2
CASTGLAGVPEQFF	TGTGCCAGCACGGGACTAGCGGGAGTCCCTGAGCAGTTCTTC	.	TRBV5-6	TRBD2	TRBJ2-1
CASSVRASGGHNEQFF	TGTGCCAGCAGCGTAAGGGCTAGCGGGGGACACAATGAGCAGTTCTTC	.	TRBV9	TRBD2	TRBJ2-1
CSATLPGELFF	TGCAGTGCTACTCTACCCGGGGAGCTGTTTTTT	.	TRBV20-1	.	TRBJ2-2
CAWSVSNSYGYTF	TGTGCCTGGAGCGTTTCTAATTCCTATGGCTACACCTTC	.	TRBV30	.	TRBJ1-2
CASSQVPDSSYEQYF	TGCGCCAGCAGCCAAGTTCCTGACAGCTCCTACGAGCAGTACTTC	.	TRBV4-1	.	TRBJ2-7
CASSFEGTDQNYGYTF	TGTGCCAGCAGTTTTGAGGGAACAGACCAAAACTATGGCTACACCTTC	.	TRBV28	.	TRBJ1-2
CASSFAGGYEQYF	TGTGCCAGCAGTTTCGCGGGTGGCTACGAGCAGTACTTC	.	TRBV27	.	TRBJ2-7
CASSYGLAGGKRGRDTQYF	TGTGCCAGCAGCTACGGACTAGCGGGAGGGAAAAGGGGGAGAGATACGCAGTATTTT	.	TRBV28	TRBD2	TRBJ2-3
CASSEGLAGDYNEQFF	TGTGCCAGCAGTGAGGGACTAGCGGGAGATTACAATGAGCAGTTCTTC	.	TRBV6-4	TRBD2	TRBJ2-1
CASSLGGADTEAFF	TGTGCCAGCTCCCTGGGGGGGGCTGACACTGAAGCTTTCTTT	.	TRBV27	.	TRBJ1-1
CASSNYGTGYNEQFF	TGTGCCAGTAGCAACTATGGGACAGGTTACAATGAGCAGTTCTTC	.	TRBV19	TRBD1	TRBJ2-1
CASSMAGGGVEQYF	TGTGCCAGTAGTATGGCGGGAGGAGGGGTCGAGCAGTACTTC	once	TRBV19	TRBD2	TRBJ2-7
CASSTGAGELFF	TGTGCCAGCAGCACAGGGGCCGGGGAGCTGTTTTTT	.	TRBV9	TRBD1	TRBJ2-2
CASSLQGLSTEAFF	TGTGCCAGCAGCCTACAGGGGCTCAGTACTGAAGCTTTCTTT	once	TRBV11-2	TRBD1	TRBJ1-1
CASSIWPSGNEQFF	TGTGCCAGTAGTATATGGCCTAGCGGAAATGAGCAGTTCTTC	.	TRBV19	TRBD2	TRBJ2-1
CASSAGVSYEQYF	TGTGCCAGCTCCGCAGGGGTCTCCTACGAGCAGTACTTC	.	TRBV18	.	TRBJ2-7
CASSQGTSGLNNEQFF	TGCGCCAGCAGCCAGGGGACTAGCGGCTTAAACAATGAGCAGTTCTTC	.	TRBV4-1	TRBD2	TRBJ2-1
CASSHTRGGKETQYF	TGTGCCAGCAGTCATACGAGGGGGGGGAAGGAGACCCAGTACTTC	.	TRBV14	.	TRBJ2-5
CASGLDRGRVNQPQHF	TGTGCTAGTGGTTTGGACAGGGGGCGGGTCAATCAGCCCCAGCATTTT	.	TRBV12-5	TRBD1	TRBJ1-5
CASSYTGNQPQHF	TGTGCCAGCAGTTACACAGGAAATCAGCCCCAGCATTTT	.	TRBV6-6	.	TRBJ1-5
CASSLDSLNEKLFF	TGTGCCAGCAGTCTCGACAGCCTAAATGAAAAACTGTTTTTT	.	TRBV2	.	TRBJ1-4
CASSRTGAYEQYF	TGTGCCAGCAGTCGGACTGGGGCCTACGAGCAGTACTTC	.	TRBV2	.	TRBJ2-7
CASSLGLALQDTQYF	TGTGCCAGCAGCTTAGGGCTAGCCCTCCAAGATACCCAGTACTTC	.	TRBV7-2	.	TRBJ2-5
CAGKAGDDPDYEQYF	TGTGCCGGAAAAGCGGGAGACGATCCCGATTACGAGCAGTACTTC	.	TRBV30	TRBD2	TRBJ2-7
CAWSVQVRQGPNQPQHF	TGTGCCTGGAGTGTACAAGTGCGGCAGGGCCCCAATCAGCCCCAGCATTTT	.	TRBV30	.	TRBJ1-5
CSAPTSNEQFF	TGCAGTGCTCCGACTAGCAATGAGCAGTTCTTC	.	TRBV20-1	.	TRBJ2-1
CASSFSRESDEQFF	TGTGCCAGCAGTTTTTCCCGGGAGTCAGATGAGCAGTTCTTC	.	TRBV27	.	TRBJ2-1
CSITSGQETQYF	TGCAGCATTACTAGCGGCCAAGAGACCCAGTACTTC	.	TRBV29-1	TRBD2	TRBJ2-5
CASSLGPAYGGEQFF	TGTGCCAGCAGCTTGGGACCGGCCTACGGGGGTGAGCAGTTCTTC	.	TRBV5-4	.	TRBJ2-1
CSVVWPGSYEQYF	TGCAGCGTTGTTTGGCCGGGCTCCTACGAGCAGTACTTC	once	TRBV29-1	.	TRBJ2-7
CASSVDFIGDNEQFF	TGTGCCAGCAGCGTAGACTTTATTGGAGACAATGAGCAGTTCTTC	once	TRBV9	.	TRBJ2-1
CAWSVQVTGGSYEQYF	TGTGCCTGGAGTGTACAGGTCACAGGGGGCTCCTACGAGCAGTACTTC	.	TRBV30	TRBD1	TRBJ2-7
CASSEGGVEAFF	TGTGCCAGCAGCGAAGGGGGTGTTGAAGCTTTCTTT	.	TRBV7-9	.	TRBJ1-1
CASSQDSGTGNTIYF	TGCGCCAGCAGCCAAGATTCAGGGACTGGAAACACCATATATTTT	.	TRBV4-1	.	TRBJ1-3
CASSLSSGRLDTQYF	TGTGCCAGCAGCTTATCTAGCGGGAGGTTGGATACGCAGTATTTT	.	TRBV11-2	TRBD2	TRBJ2-3
CASSFGGGPSEQYF	TGTGCCAGCAGCTTCGGGGGAGGGCCTAGCGAGCAGTACTTC	.	TRBV7-2	TRBD2	TRBJ2-7
CASSQNPSKGYEQYF	TGCGCCAGCAGCCAAAACCCTAGTAAAGGTTACGAGCAGTACTTC	once	TRBV4-1	.	TRBJ2-7
CASSERVELAGPRYEQYF	TGTGCCAGCAGTGAACGGGTCGAACTAGCGGGACCCAGGTACGAGCAGTACTTC	once	TRBV2	TRBD2	TRBJ2-7
CAWQAGGLYEQYF	TGTGCCTGGCAAGCGGGAGGGCTCTACGAGCAGTACTTC	.	TRBV30	TRBD2	TRBJ2-7
CASKNQASGSEQYF	TGTGCCAGCAAAAACCAGGCTTCAGGGTCCGAGCAGTACTTC	.	TRBV6-1	.	TRBJ2-7
CASSYTSGASTDTQYF	TGTGCCAGCAGCTATACTAGCGGAGCGAGCACAGATACGCAGTATTTT	.	TRBV5-6	TRBD2	TRBJ2-3
CASSSQGGNQPQHF	TGTGCCAGCAGTTCACAGGGTGGCAATCAGCCCCAGCATTTT	.	TRBV2	.	TRBJ1-5
CASSYLSSGRINEQFF	TGTGCCAGCAGTTATCTCTCTAGCGGGAGAATCAATGAGCAGTTCTTC	.	TRBV28	TRBD2	TRBJ2-1
CASSPSGTRDGYTF	TGTGCCAGCAGCCCCTCTGGGACTAGGGATGGCTACACCTTC	.	TRBV11-2	.	TRBJ1-2
CASSEAQGIRSYNEQFF	TGTGCCAGCAGTGAAGCCCAGGGGATTCGCTCCTACAATGAGCAGTTCTTC	.	TRBV2	.	TRBJ2-1
CASSLDSDPGDTGELFF	TGTGCCAGCAGCTTAGACTCTGATCCGGGTGACACCGGGGAGCTGTTTTTT	.	TRBV7-9	.	TRBJ2-2
CATSSPGLIYEQYF	TGTGCCACCAGCTCACCGGGACTGATCTACGAGCAGTACTTC	.	TRBV15	.	TRBJ2-7